This T cell receptor (beta chain) was documented in a study of regulatory T cells in long-lasting Graves disease. Whole-study findings and limits: The TCR repertoire of persistent Graves' patients was less diverse than that of newly diagnosed ones.

Described time point: newly diagnosed GD, antithyroid drugs for less than 3 months. After RNA was extracted from PBMCs, the TCR library was made from it. This clonotype was seen many times. What it binds is not known. Germline loops: CDR1 SGHTA, CDR2 FQGNSA. The CDR3 sequence is 15 residues long. The V segment lost 5 bases and the J segment 6 bases; nucleotides outside the gene matches: 8. Construction of the TCR beta libraries employed iRepertoire HTBI primers in conjunction with Arm-PCR of CDR3 regions. TCRdb passed the multiplex PCR reads through MiXCR, listing each CDR3 protein once. The sample holds 500,000 to 700,000 distinct CDR3 sequences, 16% seen once. Separately, the same data were catalogued under a study of T cells in Graves' hyperthyroidism and ophthalmopathy. That publication notes: Patients counted as stable if ophthalmopathy did not develop within 18 months. In blood, most of the thyroid clonotypes expanded above 0.001 were also present.

The J gene is TRBJ2-1, the V gene TRBV7-2; 9 bases line up with TRBD1. This specimen consisted of peripheral blood mononuclear cells (PBMCs), obtained at new diagnosis, from a patient treated with antithyroid drugs. The sequence was collected from a woman aged 25-40 years with Graves disease. CDR3 nucleotides: TGTGCCAGCAGCACACAACAGACAGGGGGCAATGAGCAGTTCTTC. Its translation: CASSTQQTGGNEQFF.